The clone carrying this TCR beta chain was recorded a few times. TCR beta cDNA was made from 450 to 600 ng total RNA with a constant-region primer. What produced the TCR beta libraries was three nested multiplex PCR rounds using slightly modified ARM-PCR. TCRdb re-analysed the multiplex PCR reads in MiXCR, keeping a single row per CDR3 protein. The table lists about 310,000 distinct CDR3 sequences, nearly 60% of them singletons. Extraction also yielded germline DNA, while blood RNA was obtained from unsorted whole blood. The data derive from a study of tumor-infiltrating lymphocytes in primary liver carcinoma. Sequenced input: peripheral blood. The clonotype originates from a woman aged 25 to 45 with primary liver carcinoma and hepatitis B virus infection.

The CDR3 protein is CASAGAGNYNEQFF. The CDR3 DNA reads TGTGCTAGTGCCGGAGCGGGTAACTACAATGAGCAGTTCTTC. The V and J genes are TRBV12-5 and TRBJ2-1; D perhaps matches TRBD2 (6 bases). The CDR3 has 14 amino acids. With 7 bases removed from V and 3 bases from J, the gap between germline ends came to 13 bases. Germline V gene lookup returns CDR1 LGHNT and CDR2 FRNRAP.